This T cell receptor (beta chain) was recovered during a study of memory CD4+ T cells and cytomegalovirus serostatus. Single viable CD3+CD4+CD8-CD45RO+ cells were sorted as the memory CD4+ T cells. With V trimmed by 2 bases and J by 1 base, 4 bases remained unmatched. The CDR3 is 16 residues long. Germline V gene sequence: CDR1 WSHSY, CDR2 SAAADI. The method was immunoSEQ multiplex PCR; TCRdb's version includes in-frame clones alone and lacks a portion of them. The sample yields about 73,000 clones, around 82% seen once. The chain is built from TRBV10-2 and TRBJ1-5; 8 nucleotides agree with TRBD1. The origin of this receptor is an adult in good health and CMV-seropositive. Sequencing was carried out using memory CD4+ T cells from blood. The CDR3 DNA reads TGCGCCAGCAGTGAGGGCAGGGACAGGAGCAATCAGCCCCAGCATTTT. It encodes CASSEGRDRSNQPQHF.